A selection of T cell receptor beta chains follows, all from one sample in a study of blood T cell repertoires in COVID-19. Some clones are missing from TCRdb's copy, which holds only in-frame ones; the method was immunoSEQ multiplex PCR. The table shows nearly 200,000 clones, with approximately 80% occurring only once. The sample consisted of peripheral blood. The receptors stem from a man between 60 and 70 years old with COVID-19, enrolled during active disease. CDR3s include the opening cysteine and the closing phenylalanine or tryptophan. The D gene is left open where the match is weak. Clone size appears in some rows only: once, few, many, or a class for an expanded clone.

D gene | J gene | clone size | V gene | CDR3 DNA | CDR3 protein
TRBD1 | TRBJ1-5 | . | TRBV30 | TGTGCCTGGAGGGGAAAGACAGGGGGCGGCAATCAGCCCCAGCATTTT | CAWRGKTGGGNQPQHF
TRBD2 | TRBJ2-3 | once | TRBV28 | TGTGCCAGCAGTTTAAGCCCCCCGACTAGCTGGTACGAAGATACGCAGTATTTT | CASSLSPPTSWYEDTQYF
TRBD1 | TRBJ1-2 | . | TRBV7-9 | TGTGCCAGCAGCTTCGGACAGGGAGGCTATGGCTACACCTTC | CASSFGQGGYGYTF
TRBD1 | TRBJ1-6 | . | TRBV30 | TGTGCCTGGAGTGGTACAGGGGGCCCATCACCCCTCCACTTT | CAWSGTGGPSPLHF
TRBD1 | TRBJ2-3 | . | TRBV28 | TGTGCCAGCAGGCGACAGGGGACAGATACGCAGTATTTT | CASRRQGTDTQYF
TRBD1 | TRBJ1-4 | . | TRBV27 | TGTGCCAGCAGGGACACAGGGGTGGGTGAAAAACTGTTTTTT | CASRDTGVGEKLFF
. | TRBJ1-1 | few | TRBV4-2 | TGTGCCAGCAGCCAAGGGAGTGCTCGGACTGAAGCTTTCTTT | CASSQGSARTEAFF
TRBD2 | TRBJ2-1 | once | TRBV11-2 | TGTGCCAGCAGCTTAGTCGGCGGGAGACGGTCCTACAATGAGCAGTTCTTC | CASSLVGGRRSYNEQFF
. | TRBJ2-1 | . | TRBV9 | TGTGCCAGCAGCCCCCATATGGTAGGGAGGCATTCCTACAATGAGCAGTTCTTC | CASSPHMVGRHSYNEQFF
TRBD1 | TRBJ1-1 | . | TRBV18 | TGTGCCAGCTCACTCGGACAGGGACACACTGAAGCTTTCTTT | CASSLGQGHTEAFF
TRBD1 | TRBJ1-1 | . | TRBV10-3 | TGTGCCATCAGCACAGGGGTAAGGATCACTGAAGCTTTCTTT | CAISTGVRITEAFF
TRBD1 | TRBJ2-2 | . | TRBV5-4 | TGTGCCAGCAGAAGCCAGGGACAGGGAAAAACCGGGGAGCTGTTTTTT | CASRSQGQGKTGELFF
TRBD2 | TRBJ2-5 | . | TRBV30 | TGTGCCTGGAGTCCTAGGGGTGTAGCGGGAGGGCCGGGGGAGACCCAGTACTTC | CAWSPRGVAGGPGETQYF
TRBD1 | TRBJ2-7 | . | TRBV28 | TGTGCCAGCAGTCCGGACAGGGGCCCCTACGAGCAGTACTTC | CASSPDRGPYEQYF
TRBD1 | TRBJ1-1 | . | TRBV12-3/TRBV12-4 | TGTGCCAGCAGTATGACAGGGGGGACTGAAGCTTTCTTT | CASSMTGGTEAFF
TRBD2 | TRBJ2-2 | . | TRBV5-1 | TGCGCCAGCAGCTTGGTTCTAGCGGGAGGGCCGGGGACCGGGGAGCTGTTTTTT | CASSLVLAGGPGTGELFF
. | TRBJ2-6 | . | TRBV6-6 | TGTGCCAGCAGTTACGACTTGGCTGGGGCCAACGTCCTGACTTTC | CASSYDLAGANVLTF
. | TRBJ1-3 | few | TRBV5-1 | TGCGCCAGCAGCCCAGAAGGGACTGCCCTAACGGGAAACACCATATATTTT | CASSPEGTALTGNTIYF
. | TRBJ1-1 | . | TRBV25-1 | TGTGCCAGCAGGATGCAGGGGCGGACTGAAGCTTTCTTT | CASRMQGRTEAFF
. | TRBJ1-1 | . | TRBV2 | TGTGCCAGCAAAAACAGGGAAGTCACTGAAGCTTTCTTT | CASKNREVTEAFF
TRBD2 | TRBJ2-1 | . | TRBV7-9 | TGTGCCAGCAGCTCAATTAACTCCGGGACTAGGAGGCCCAATGAGCAGTTCTTC | CASSSINSGTRRPNEQFF
TRBD1 | TRBJ2-3 | once | TRBV29-1 | TGCAGCGTTGAAGATATCCGGGGACAGTATGCAGATACGCAGTATTTT | CSVEDIRGQYADTQYF
TRBD1 | TRBJ2-2 | . | TRBV11-3 | TGTGCCAGCAGTACAGGGGGGATCGACACCGGGGAGCTGTTTTTT | CASSTGGIDTGELFF
TRBD1 | TRBJ1-2 | . | TRBV27 | TGTGCCAGCAGTTTACGTGGGACAGCTATTAACTATGGCTACACCTTC | CASSLRGTAINYGYTF
. | TRBJ1-6 | . | TRBV7-2 | TGTGCCAGCAGCTTAGCCCAATCCCGGTCACCCCTCCACTTT | CASSLAQSRSPLHF
TRBD1 | TRBJ1-6 | . | TRBV7-9 | TGTGCCAGCAGCCATGACAGGGCGATAAATTCACCCCTCCACTTT | CASSHDRAINSPLHF
. | TRBJ2-1 | . | TRBV11-2 | TGTGCCAGCAGCTTAGATGGGACACTCACCGAGCAGTTCTTC | CASSLDGTLTEQFF
TRBD1 | TRBJ2-7 | . | TRBV18 | TGTGCCAGCTCACCAGGGACAGAATACGAGCAGTACTTC | CASSPGTEYEQYF
. | TRBJ1-2 | . | TRBV7-9 | TGTGCCAGCAGCTTAGCCAGTCCCTTATCGGGAATCTACACCTTC | CASSLASPLSGIYTF
TRBD1 | TRBJ1-6 | . | TRBV4-3 | TGCGCCAGCAGCCAAGAGAACAGGGGGAAAAATTCACCCCTCCACTTT | CASSQENRGKNSPLHF
TRBD1 | TRBJ1-5 | once | TRBV19 | TGTGCCAGTAGACAGGGACAGGGGGCAAATCAGCCCCAGCATTTT | CASRQGQGANQPQHF
TRBD1 | TRBJ1-2 | few | TRBV7-9 | TGTGCCAGCAGCTTAGGGACAGGGGCCCCCTATGGCTACACCTTC | CASSLGTGAPYGYTF
. | TRBJ1-6 | . | TRBV7-2 | TGTGCCAGCAGCTTAGGAGGGAGCTCCTATAATTCACCCCTCCACTTT | CASSLGGSSYNSPLHF
TRBD1 | TRBJ2-1 | . | TRBV5-6 | TGTGCCAGCAGCACCGACACAGGGGTCGGTGAGCAGTTCTTC | CASSTDTGVGEQFF
. | TRBJ1-2 | . | TRBV6-1 | TGTGCCAGCAGTGAAGGAGTAAACTATGGCTACACCTTC | CASSEGVNYGYTF
. | TRBJ1-1 | . | TRBV3-1/TRBV3-2 | TGTGCCAGCAGCCAGGGTGGGGGGAAAGCTTTCTTT | CASSQGGGKAFF
. | TRBJ2-3 | . | TRBV9 | TGTGCCAGCAGCGTATGGTGGGGCAGCACAGATACGCAGTATTTT | CASSVWWGSTDTQYF
. | TRBJ2-1 | . | TRBV25-1 | TGTGCCAGCAGTGAATCTAAGGGAAGGGACAAAAACTACAATGAGCAGTTCTTC | CASSESKGRDKNYNEQFF
TRBD2 | TRBJ2-1 | once | TRBV11-2 | TGTGCCAGCAGCTTAGGTGTTAGCGGGACGCGCGATGAGCAGTTCTTC | CASSLGVSGTRDEQFF
. | TRBJ1-5 | . | TRBV3-1/TRBV3-2 | TGTGCCAGCAGCCCAGATATCAATCAGCCCCAGCATTTT | CASSPDINQPQHF
TRBD1 | TRBJ1-6 | . | TRBV27 | TGTGCCAGCAGTACCGGGACAGGGGTTTCACCCCTCCACTTT | CASSTGTGVSPLHF
. | TRBJ2-2 | . | TRBV28 | TGTGCCAGCAGCCGTCCTCGGACCGGGGAGCTGTTTTTT | CASSRPRTGELFF
. | TRBJ2-7 | . | TRBV5-4 | TGTGCCAGCAGTTCTGGGGGGGCCGGGTCCTACGAGCAGTACTTC | CASSSGGAGSYEQYF
. | TRBJ1-1 | . | TRBV3-1/TRBV3-2 | TGTGCCAGCAGCCAAGAGCACAAGAACACTGAAGCTTTCTTT | CASSQEHKNTEAFF